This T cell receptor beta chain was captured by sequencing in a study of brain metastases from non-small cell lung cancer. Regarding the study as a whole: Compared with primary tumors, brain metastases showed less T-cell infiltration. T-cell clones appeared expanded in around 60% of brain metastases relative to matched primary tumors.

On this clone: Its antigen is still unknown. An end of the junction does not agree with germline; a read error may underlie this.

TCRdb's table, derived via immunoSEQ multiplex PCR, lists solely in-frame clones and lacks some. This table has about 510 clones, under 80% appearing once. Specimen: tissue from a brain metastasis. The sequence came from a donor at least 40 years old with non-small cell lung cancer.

The CDR3 here is CSDPDGVF. In DNA form, the CDR3 reads TGCAGTGACCCCGACGGGGTCTTC. The chain has TRBV20-1 and TRBJ1-2; D remains ambiguous. The CDR3 has 8 amino acids. In germline, CDR1 is DFQATT, CDR2 SNEGSKA (reference sequence).